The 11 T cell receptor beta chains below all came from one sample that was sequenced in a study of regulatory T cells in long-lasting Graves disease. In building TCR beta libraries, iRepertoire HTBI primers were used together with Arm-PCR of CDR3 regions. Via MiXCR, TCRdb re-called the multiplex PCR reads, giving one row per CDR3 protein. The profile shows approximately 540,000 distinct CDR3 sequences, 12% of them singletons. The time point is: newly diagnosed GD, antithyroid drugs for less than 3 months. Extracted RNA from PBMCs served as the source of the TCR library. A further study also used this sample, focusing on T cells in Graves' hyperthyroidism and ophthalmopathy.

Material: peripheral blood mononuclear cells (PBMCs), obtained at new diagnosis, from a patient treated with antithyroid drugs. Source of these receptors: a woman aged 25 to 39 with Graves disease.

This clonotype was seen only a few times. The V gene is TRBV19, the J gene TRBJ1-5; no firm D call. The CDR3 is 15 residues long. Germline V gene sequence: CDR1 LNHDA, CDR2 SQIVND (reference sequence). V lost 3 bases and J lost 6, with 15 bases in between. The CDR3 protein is CASSMFVGFGQPQHF. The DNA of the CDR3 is TGTGCCAGTAGTATGTTTGTTGGCTTTGGTCAGCCCCAGCATTTT.

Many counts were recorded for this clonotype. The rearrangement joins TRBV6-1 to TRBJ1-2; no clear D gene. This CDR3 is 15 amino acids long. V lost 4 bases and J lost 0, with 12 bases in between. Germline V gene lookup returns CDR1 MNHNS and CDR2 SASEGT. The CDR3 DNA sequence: TGTGCCAGCAGTGTCGGGTCGGGATCTAACTATGGCTACACCTTC. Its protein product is CASSVGSGSNYGYTF.

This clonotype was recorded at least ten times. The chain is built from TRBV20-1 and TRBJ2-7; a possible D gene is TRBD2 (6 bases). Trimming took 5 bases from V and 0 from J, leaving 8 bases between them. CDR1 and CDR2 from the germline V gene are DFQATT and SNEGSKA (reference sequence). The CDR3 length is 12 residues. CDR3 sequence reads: CSAPSASYEQYF. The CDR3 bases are TGCAGTGCTCCTAGCGCCTCCTACGAGCAGTACTTC.

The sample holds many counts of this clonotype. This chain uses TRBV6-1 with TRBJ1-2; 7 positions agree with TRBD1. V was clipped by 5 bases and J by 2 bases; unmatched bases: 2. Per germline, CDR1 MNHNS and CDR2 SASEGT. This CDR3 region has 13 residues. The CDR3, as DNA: TGTGCCAGCAGTCACAGGGGAAACTATGGCTACACCTTC. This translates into CASSHRGNYGYTF.

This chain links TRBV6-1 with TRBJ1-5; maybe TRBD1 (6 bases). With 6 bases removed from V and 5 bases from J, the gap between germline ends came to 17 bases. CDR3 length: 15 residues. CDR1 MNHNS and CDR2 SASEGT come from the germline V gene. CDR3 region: CASSSTGPLDQPQHF. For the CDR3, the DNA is TGTGCCAGCAGCTCTACAGGGCCGTTAGATCAGCCCCAGCATTTT.

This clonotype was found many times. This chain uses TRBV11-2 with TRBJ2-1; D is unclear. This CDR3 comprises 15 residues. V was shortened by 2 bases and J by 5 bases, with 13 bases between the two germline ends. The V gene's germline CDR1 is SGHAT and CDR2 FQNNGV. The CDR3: CASSLRRSVDNEQFF. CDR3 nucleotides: TGTGCCAGCAGCTTAAGGAGAAGTGTAGACAATGAGCAGTTCTTC.

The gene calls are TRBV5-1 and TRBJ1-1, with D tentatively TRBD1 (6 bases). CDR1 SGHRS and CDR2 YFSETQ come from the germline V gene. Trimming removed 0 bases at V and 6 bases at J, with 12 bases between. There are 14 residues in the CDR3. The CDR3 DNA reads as TGCGCCAGCAGCTTGGCAGGGGTAGTATCTGAAGCTTTCTTT. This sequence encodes CASSLAGVVSEAFF.

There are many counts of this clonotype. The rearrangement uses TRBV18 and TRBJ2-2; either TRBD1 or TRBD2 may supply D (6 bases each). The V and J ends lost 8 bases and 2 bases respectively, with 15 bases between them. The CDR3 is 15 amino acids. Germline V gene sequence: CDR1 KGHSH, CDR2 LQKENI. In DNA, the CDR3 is TGTGCCAGCAGCCCTCCGGGGGCTAACACCGGGGAGCTGTTTTTT. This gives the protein CASSPPGANTGELFF.

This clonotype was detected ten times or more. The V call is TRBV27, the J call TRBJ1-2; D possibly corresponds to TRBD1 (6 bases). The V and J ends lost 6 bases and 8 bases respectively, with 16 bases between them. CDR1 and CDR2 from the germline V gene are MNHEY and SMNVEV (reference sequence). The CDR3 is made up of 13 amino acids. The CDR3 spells CASRNDRRMGYTF. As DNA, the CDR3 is TGTGCCAGCAGAAACGACAGGAGAATGGGCTACACCTTC.

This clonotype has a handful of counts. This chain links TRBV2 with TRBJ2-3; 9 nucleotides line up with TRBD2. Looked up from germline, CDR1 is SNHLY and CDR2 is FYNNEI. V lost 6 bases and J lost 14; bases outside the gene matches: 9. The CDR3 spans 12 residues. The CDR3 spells CASRNQREVMYF. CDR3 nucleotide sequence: TGTGCCAGCAGGAACCAGCGGGAGGTAATGTATTTT.

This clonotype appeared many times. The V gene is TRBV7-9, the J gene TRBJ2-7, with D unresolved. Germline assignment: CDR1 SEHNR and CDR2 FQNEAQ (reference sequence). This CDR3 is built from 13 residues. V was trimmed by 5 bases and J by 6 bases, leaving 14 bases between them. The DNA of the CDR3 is TGTGCCAGCAGCCCTAAATCCAGTCGCGAGCAGTACTTC. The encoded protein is CASSPKSSREQYF.